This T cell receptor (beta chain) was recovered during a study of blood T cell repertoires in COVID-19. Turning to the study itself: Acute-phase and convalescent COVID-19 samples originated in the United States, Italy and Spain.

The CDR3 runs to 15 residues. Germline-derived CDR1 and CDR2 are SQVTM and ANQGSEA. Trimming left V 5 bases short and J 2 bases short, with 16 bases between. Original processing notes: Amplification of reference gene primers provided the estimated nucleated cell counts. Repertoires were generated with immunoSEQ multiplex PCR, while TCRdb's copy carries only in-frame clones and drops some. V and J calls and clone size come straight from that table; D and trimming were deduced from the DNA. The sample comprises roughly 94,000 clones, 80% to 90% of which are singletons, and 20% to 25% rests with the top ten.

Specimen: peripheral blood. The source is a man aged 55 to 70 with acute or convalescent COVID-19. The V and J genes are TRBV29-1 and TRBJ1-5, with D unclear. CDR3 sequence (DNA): TGCAGCGTTAAGATAGGTCTAGAGCGCAATCAGCCCCAGCATTTT. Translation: CSVKIGLERNQPQHF.